Shown below are 10 T cell receptor beta chains from a single sample sequenced in a study of CD8+ T cells in alopecia areata. Reverse transcribed after extraction, RNA yielded cDNA as the sequencing template. Profiled with immunoSEQ multiplex PCR; TCRdb holds only in-frame clones, not every one. The sample gives 25,000 or so clones, approximately 52% of which show up once; roughly 29% is in the top ten. The sequenced sample consisted of NKG2D-high CD8+ T cells sorted from blood. These receptors originate from a human donor with alopecia areata.

The chain is built from TRBV27 and TRBJ1-3, with D hard to call. Per the germline V gene, CDR1 is MNHEY and CDR2 is SMNVEV (reference sequence). V dropped 5 bases and J dropped 4 bases, with 18 bases sitting between them. The CDR3 loop spans 16 amino acids. The CDR3 coding sequence is TGTGCCAGCAGTACACTCGGGGAAGGGTGGGGAAACACCATATATTTT. This sequence encodes CASSTLGEGWGNTIYF.

This clone was observed a handful of times. The CDR3 DNA reads TGCGCCAGCAGCCAGGTACCAGCGGGACAGGGCTACGAGCAGTACTTC. This translates into CASSQVPAGQGYEQYF. The chain links TRBV4-1 to TRBJ2-7; 9 bases agree with TRBD1. CDR3 size: 16 residues. Trimming removed 3 bases from V and 3 bases from J; junction bases left unmatched: 9. Germline loops: CDR1 MGHRA, CDR2 YSYEKL.

This chain connects TRBV19 to TRBJ2-1, with 9 bases identical to TRBD1. Germline V CDR1 and CDR2: LNHDA, SQIVND (reference sequence). This CDR3 comprises 15 residues. With 5 bases clipped from V and 4 bases from J, the junction kept 6 bases outside the gene matches. Here the CDR3 reads CASSLTGTGYNEQFF. CDR3 bases: TGTGCCAGTAGTTTGACCGGGACAGGGTACAATGAGCAGTTCTTC.

The chain couples TRBV6-1 to TRBJ1-1; TRBD1 agrees at 8 bases. Losses at the gene ends were 6 bases for V and 3 bases for J; bases not matched to a gene: 6. There are 14 residues in the CDR3. Germline assignment: CDR1 MNHNS and CDR2 SASEGT. CDR3 coding DNA: TGTGCCAGCAGAAACAGGGGGTGGTACACTGAAGCTTTCTTT. Amino acids: CASRNRGWYTEAFF.

In this sample, this clone turned up a few times. The chain couples TRBV30 to TRBJ1-5; 7 bases match TRBD1. Losses at the gene ends were 1 base for V and 2 bases for J; bases not matched to a gene: 8. The germline V gene encodes CDR1 GTSNPN and CDR2 SVGIG (reference sequence). This CDR3 spans 16 amino acids. The CDR3 nucleotides read TGTGCCTGGAGTGGTCGAGGGGGCTACGGCAATCAGCCCCAGCATTTT. It is translated as CAWSGRGGYGNQPQHF. Drawing the rest from reference TRBV30 and TRBJ1-5, the complete variable domain is SQTIHQWPATLVQPVGSPLSLECTVEGTSNPNLYWYRQAAGRGLQLLFYSVGIGQISSEVPQNLSASRPQDRQFILSSKKLLLSDSGFYLCAWSGRGGYGNQPQHFGDGTRLSIL.

This clone was found a few times. Here the CDR3 reads CASSEEGQGEGDTQYF. The CDR3 DNA reads TGTGCCAGCAGTGAAGAAGGACAGGGAGAGGGAGATACGCAGTATTTT. The chain has TRBV2 and TRBJ2-3; TRBD1 agrees at 8 bases. The germline V gene has CDR1 SNHLY and CDR2 FYNNEI. After removal of 1 base from V and 5 bases from J, the junction contained 8 bases not matched to a gene. The CDR3 loop spans 16 amino acids.

This sequence joins TRBV9 and TRBJ2-2; D not certain. This CDR3 has 14 amino acids. V was cut by 0 bases and J by 4 bases, with 7 bases left in between. Germline lookup yields CDR1 SGDLS and CDR2 YYNGEE. The CDR3 bases are TGTGCCAGCAGCGTAGGAGTAGTCACCGGGGAGCTGTTTTTT. It encodes CASSVGVVTGELFF.

Of note for this clone: This likely traces to a read error, being one base from a far larger clone. The chain combines TRBV6-5 with TRBJ2-1; 7 bases agree with TRBD2. In germline, CDR1 is MNHEY, CDR2 SVGAGI. The CDR3 runs 13 residues. The J segment lost 5 bases and the V segment lost 6 bases, leaving 4 bases of the junction unmatched. DNA for the CDR3: TGTGCCAGCAGCCCCGGGACTAACAATGAGCAGTTCTTC. The encoded protein is CASSPGTNNEQFF.

The chain carries TRBV4-1 and TRBJ2-7; 10 bases agree with TRBD2. J was trimmed by 3 bases and V by 1 base; bases with no gene match: 0. The V gene's germline CDR1 is MGHRA and CDR2 YSYEKL. This CDR3 contains 14 residues. CDR3: CASSQGLAGYEQYF. For the CDR3, the DNA is TGCGCCAGCAGCCAAGGACTAGCGGGCTACGAGCAGTACTTC.

The table lists this clone with a few counts. The same CDR3 arises from other DNA sequences in this sample as well. This chain uses TRBV27 with TRBJ1-5, with D uncertain. The CDR3 runs to 13 residues. V lost 3 bases, J lost 2 bases, and 5 bases lay in between. Per germline, CDR1 MNHEY and CDR2 SMNVEV (reference sequence). DNA for the CDR3: TGTGCCAGCAGTTTCGGGGGCAATCAGCCCCAGCATTTT. It is translated as CASSFGGNQPQHF.